The present T cell receptor (beta chain) was sequenced within a study of identical twins. Overall study findings and caveats: Fewer insertions marked abundant cord blood beta clonotypes; young adult naive trended weakly, memory not at all. Partial confounding of zero-insertion analyses by invariant MAIT and iNKT cells was possible.

In every case, the donor was a healthy Caucasian. TCRdb re-derived calls from the 5' RACE reads in MiXCR, one entry per CDR3 protein. The table shows approximately 240,000 distinct CDR3 sequences, with over 13% occurring only once. The table lists this clonotype with many counts. Its antigen is unidentified. Sequenced sample: memory (CD45RO+) T cells sorted from blood. This sequence originates from a woman aged 18-29 years in good health.

The CDR3 DNA sequence: TGCGCCAGCAGCTTAGACGGGGATGAGCAGTTCTTC. Residues: CASSLDGDEQFF. The chain links TRBV5-1 to TRBJ2-1, with TRBD2 as a possible D gene (5 bases). Germline V gene lookup returns CDR1 SGHRS and CDR2 YFSETQ. This CDR3 region has 12 residues. Trimming shortened V by 2 bases and J by 8 bases, and 8 bases separated the two germline ends.